The present T cell receptor beta chain was sequenced within a study of blood T cell repertoires in COVID-19. Across the study: PBMCs, B-cell-depleted T cells, or T cells were the source of the cDNA or gDNA that made up the material.

Seattle patients were enrolled during active infection and followed longitudinally. J was trimmed by 2 bases and V by 0 bases; bases with no gene match: 6. The CDR3 is 16 amino acids. Germline-derived CDR1 and CDR2 are SGHNT and YYREEE (reference sequence). This table comes from immunoSEQ multiplex PCR, and its TCRdb copy is limited to in-frame clones, with some not included. The sample comprises 96,000 or so clones, 81% of which are singletons, and around 4.7% rests with the top ten. Sequencing was carried out using peripheral blood. This TCR was recovered from a man older than 75 with COVID-19, enrolled during active disease. This chain links TRBV5-4 with TRBJ2-3; 7 bases align to TRBD2. This CDR3 reads CASSLEASGPTDTQYF. The CDR3 DNA sequence: TGTGCCAGCAGCTTGGAGGCTAGCGGACCCACAGATACGCAGTATTTT.